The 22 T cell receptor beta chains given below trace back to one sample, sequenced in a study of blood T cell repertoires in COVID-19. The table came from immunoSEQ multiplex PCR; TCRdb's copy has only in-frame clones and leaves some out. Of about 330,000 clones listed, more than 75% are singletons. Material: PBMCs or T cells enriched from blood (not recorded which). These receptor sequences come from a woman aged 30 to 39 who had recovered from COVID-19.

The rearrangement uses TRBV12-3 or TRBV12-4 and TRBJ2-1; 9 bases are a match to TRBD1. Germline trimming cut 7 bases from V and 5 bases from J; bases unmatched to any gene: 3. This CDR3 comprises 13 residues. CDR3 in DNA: TGTGCCAGCACCGGGACAGGGAACAATGAGCAGTTCTTC. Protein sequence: CASTGTGNNEQFF.

DNA of the CDR3: TGTGCCAGCAGTCGGGGGACAGGGGGAAACACCATATATTTT. This codes for CASSRGTGGNTIYF. This chain connects TRBV6-5 to TRBJ1-3, with 9 bases lining up with TRBD1. CDR1 is MNHEY and CDR2 is SVGAGI in the germline V gene. The trim removed 5 bases at V and 4 bases at J, leaving 3 bases unmatched. The CDR3 is 14 amino acids.

Here the CDR3 DNA reads TGTGCCAGCAGTGAAGTTGGGCAGAACACTGAAGCTTTCTTT. Encoded protein: CASSEVGQNTEAFF. The V and J genes are TRBV6-1 and TRBJ1-1; D is ambiguous. This CDR3 is built from 14 residues. V was shortened by 1 base and J by 1 base, with 7 bases between the two germline ends. Per the germline V gene, CDR1 is MNHNS and CDR2 is SASEGT.

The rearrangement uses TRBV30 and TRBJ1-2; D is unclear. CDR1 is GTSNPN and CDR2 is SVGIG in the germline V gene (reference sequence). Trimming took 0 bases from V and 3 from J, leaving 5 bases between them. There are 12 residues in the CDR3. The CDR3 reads CAWSVQHYGYTF. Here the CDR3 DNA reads TGTGCCTGGAGTGTACAGCACTATGGCTACACCTTC.

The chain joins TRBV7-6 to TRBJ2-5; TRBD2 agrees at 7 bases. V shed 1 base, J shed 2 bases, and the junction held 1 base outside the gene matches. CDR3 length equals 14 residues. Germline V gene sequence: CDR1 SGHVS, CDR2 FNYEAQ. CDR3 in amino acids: CASSLGGGQETQYF. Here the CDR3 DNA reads TGTGCCAGCAGCTTAGGGGGGGGTCAAGAGACCCAGTACTTC.

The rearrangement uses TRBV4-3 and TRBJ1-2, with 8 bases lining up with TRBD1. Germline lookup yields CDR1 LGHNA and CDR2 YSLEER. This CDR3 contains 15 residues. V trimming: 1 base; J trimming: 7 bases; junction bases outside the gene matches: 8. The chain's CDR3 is CASSQVMTGEGGYTF. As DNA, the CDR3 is TGCGCCAGCAGCCAAGTTATGACAGGGGAAGGTGGCTACACCTTC.

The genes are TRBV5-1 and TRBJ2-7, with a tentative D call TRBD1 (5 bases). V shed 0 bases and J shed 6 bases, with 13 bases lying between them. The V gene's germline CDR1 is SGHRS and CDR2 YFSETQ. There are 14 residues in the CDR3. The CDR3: CASSLDPGQGEQYF. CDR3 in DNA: TGCGCCAGCAGCTTGGATCCAGGGCAGGGCGAGCAGTACTTC.

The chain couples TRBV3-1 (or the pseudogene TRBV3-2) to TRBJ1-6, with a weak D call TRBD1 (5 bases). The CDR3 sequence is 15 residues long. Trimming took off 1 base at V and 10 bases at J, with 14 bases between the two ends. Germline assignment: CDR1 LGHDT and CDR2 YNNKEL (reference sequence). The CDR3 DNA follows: TGTGCCAGCAGCCAAGGACACGTTGGGGGGTCACCCCTCCACTTT. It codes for CASSQGHVGGSPLHF.

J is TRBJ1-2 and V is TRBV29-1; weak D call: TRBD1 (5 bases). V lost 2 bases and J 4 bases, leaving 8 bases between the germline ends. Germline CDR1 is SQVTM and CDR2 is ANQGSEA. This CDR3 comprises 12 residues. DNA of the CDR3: TGCAGCGTTGAAACGGGGGTCTATGGCTACACCTTC. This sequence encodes CSVETGVYGYTF.

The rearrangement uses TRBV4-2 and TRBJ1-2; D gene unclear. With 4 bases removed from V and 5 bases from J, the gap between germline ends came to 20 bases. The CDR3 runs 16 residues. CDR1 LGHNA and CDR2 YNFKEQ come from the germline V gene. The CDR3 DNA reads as TGTGCCAGCAGCCCTAGAAAATCTACGGGTCCATATGGCTACACCTTC. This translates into CASSPRKSTGPYGYTF.

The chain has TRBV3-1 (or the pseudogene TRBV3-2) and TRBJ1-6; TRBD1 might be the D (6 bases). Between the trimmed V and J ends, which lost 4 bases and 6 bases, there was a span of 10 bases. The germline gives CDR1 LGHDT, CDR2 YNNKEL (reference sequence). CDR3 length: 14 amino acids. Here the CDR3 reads CASSPGQVNSPLHF. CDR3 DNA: TGTGCCAGCAGCCCGGGACAAGTTAATTCACCCCTCCACTTT.

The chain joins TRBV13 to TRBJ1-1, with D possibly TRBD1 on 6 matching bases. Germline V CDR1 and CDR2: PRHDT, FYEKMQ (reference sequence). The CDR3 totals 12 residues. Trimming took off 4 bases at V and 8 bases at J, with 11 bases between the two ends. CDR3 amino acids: CASSSRGIEAFF. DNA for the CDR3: TGTGCCAGCAGCTCAAGGGGGATAGAAGCTTTCTTT.

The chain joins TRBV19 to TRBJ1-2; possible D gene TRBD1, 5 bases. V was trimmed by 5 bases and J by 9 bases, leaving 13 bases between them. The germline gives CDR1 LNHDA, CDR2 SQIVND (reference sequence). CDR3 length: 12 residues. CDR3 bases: TGTGCCAGTAGTTCGTCAGGGATACGCTACACCTTC. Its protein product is CASSSSGIRYTF.

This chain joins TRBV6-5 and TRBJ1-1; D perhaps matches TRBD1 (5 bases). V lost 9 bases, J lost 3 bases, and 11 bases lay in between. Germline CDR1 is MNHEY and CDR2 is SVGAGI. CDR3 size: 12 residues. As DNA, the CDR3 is TGTGCCAGTGGGGGGGACTACACTGAAGCTTTCTTT. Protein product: CASGGDYTEAFF.

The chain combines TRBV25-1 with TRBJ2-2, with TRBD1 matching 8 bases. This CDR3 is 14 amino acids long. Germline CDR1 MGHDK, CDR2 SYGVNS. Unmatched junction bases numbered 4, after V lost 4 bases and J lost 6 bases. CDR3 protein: CASSADRGSGELFF. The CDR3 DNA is TGTGCCAGCAGTGCCGACAGGGGATCCGGGGAGCTGTTTTTT.

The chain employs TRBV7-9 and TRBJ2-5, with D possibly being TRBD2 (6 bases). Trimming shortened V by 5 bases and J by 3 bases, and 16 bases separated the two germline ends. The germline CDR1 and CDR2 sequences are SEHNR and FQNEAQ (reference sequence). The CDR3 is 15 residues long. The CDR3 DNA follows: TGTGCCAGCAGCCTTCCCAGGGTAGCGGAAGAGACCCAGTACTTC. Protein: CASSLPRVAEETQYF. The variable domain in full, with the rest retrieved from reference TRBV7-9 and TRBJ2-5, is DTGVSQNPRHKITKRGQNVTFRCDPISEHNRLYWYRQTLGQGPEFLTYFQNEAQLEKSRLLSDRFSAERPKGSFSTLEIQRTEQGDSAMYLCASSLPRVAEETQYFGPGTRLLVL.

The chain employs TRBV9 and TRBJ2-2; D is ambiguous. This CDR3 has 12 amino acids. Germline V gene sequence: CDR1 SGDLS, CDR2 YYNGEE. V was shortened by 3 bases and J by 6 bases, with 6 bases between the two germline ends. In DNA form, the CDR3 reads TGTGCCAGCAGCGGAGGTGCCGGGGAGCTGTTTTTT. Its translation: CASSGGAGELFF.

The chain's CDR3 is CASRVPGGAGAFF. CDR3 coding DNA: TGTGCCAGCAGGGTACCGGGGGGCGCAGGAGCTTTCTTT. The chain employs TRBV6-5 and TRBJ1-1; weak D call: TRBD1 (6 bases). The ends were cut back, 6 bases at V and 10 bases at J, with 18 bases in the middle. This CDR3 is built from 13 residues. Germline V gene lookup returns CDR1 MNHEY and CDR2 SVGAGI.

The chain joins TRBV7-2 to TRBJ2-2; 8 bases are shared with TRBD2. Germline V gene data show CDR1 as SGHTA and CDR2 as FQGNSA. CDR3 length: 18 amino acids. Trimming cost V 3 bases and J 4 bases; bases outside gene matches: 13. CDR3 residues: CASSLNPGTRGGTGELFF. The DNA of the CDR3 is TGTGCCAGCAGCTTGAACCCCGGGACTAGAGGAGGCACCGGGGAGCTGTTTTTT.

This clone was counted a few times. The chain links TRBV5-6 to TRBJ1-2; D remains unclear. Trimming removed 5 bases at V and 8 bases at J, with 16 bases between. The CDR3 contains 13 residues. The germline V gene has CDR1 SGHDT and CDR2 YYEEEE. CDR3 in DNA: TGTGCCAGCAGAAGGGAGGAGGGAGGCGGCTACACCTTC. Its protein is CASRREEGGGYTF.

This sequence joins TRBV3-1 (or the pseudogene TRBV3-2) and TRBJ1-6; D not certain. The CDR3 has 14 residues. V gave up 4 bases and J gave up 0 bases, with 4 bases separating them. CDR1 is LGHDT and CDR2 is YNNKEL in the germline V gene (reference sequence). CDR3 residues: CASSPNSYNSPLHF. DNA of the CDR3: TGTGCCAGCAGCCCCAACTCCTATAATTCACCCCTCCACTTT.

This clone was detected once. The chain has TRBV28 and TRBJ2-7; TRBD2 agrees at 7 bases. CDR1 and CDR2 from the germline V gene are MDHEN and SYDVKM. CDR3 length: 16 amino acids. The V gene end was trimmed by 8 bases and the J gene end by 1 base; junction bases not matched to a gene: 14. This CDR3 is CASQKQWGGGSYEQYF. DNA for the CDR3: TGTGCCAGCCAGAAGCAGTGGGGGGGAGGGTCCTACGAGCAGTACTTC. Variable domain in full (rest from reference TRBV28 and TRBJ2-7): DVKVTQSSRYLVKRTGEKVFLECVQDMDHENMFWYRQDPGLGLRLIYFSYDVKMKEKGDIPEGYSVSREKKERFSLILESASTNQTSMYLCASQKQWGGGSYEQYFGPGTRLTVT.